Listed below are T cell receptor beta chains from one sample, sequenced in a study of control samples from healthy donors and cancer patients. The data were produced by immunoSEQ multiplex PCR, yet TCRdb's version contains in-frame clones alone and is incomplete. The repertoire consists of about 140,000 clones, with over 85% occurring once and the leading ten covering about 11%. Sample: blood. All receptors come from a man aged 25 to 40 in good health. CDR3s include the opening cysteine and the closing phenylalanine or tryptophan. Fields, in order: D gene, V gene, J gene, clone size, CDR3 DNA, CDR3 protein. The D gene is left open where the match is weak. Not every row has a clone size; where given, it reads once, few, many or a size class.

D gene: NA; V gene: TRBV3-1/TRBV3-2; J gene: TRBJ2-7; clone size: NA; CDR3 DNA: TGTGCCAGCAGTTCCAGGCAGGGCTACGAGCAGTACTTC; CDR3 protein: CASSSRQGYEQYF
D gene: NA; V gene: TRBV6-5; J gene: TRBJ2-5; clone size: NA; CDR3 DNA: TGTGCCAGCAGTTACGAACCCGGCAGGGATGAGACCCAGTACTTC; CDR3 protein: CASSYEPGRDETQYF
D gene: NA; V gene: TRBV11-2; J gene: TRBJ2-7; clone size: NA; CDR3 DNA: TGTGCCAGCAGCCGTTTTTACTACGAGCAGTACTTC; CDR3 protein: CASSRFYYEQYF
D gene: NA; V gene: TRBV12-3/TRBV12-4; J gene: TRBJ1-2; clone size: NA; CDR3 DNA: TGTGCCAGCAGTATACAGGGATTCGATGGCTACACCTTC; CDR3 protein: CASSIQGFDGYTF
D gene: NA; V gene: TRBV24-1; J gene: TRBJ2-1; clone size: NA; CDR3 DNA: TGTGCCACCAGTGAGTCGGGCAATTACAATGAGCAGTTCTTC; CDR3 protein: CATSESGNYNEQFF
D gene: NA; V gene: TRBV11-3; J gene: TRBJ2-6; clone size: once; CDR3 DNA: TGTGCCAGCGGCCCTTTACAACACGTCTCCTGGTCTGGGGCCAACGTCCTGACTTTC; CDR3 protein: CASGPLQHVSWSGANVLTF
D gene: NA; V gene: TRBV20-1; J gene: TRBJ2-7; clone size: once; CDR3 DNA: TGCAGTGCCAATCTAAACGACGAGCAGTACTTC; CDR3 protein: CSANLNDEQYF
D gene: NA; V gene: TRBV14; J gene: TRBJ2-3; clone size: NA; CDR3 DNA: TGTGCCAGCAGCCGCCGGGGCCTGGGCACAGATACGCAGTATTTT; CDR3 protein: CASSRRGLGTDTQYF
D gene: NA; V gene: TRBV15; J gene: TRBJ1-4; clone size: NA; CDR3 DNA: TGTGCCACCAGCGTAGGGGCAACTAATGAAAAACTGTTTTTT; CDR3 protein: CATSVGATNEKLFF
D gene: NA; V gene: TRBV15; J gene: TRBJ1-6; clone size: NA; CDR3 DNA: TGTGCCACCAGCAGAGATCGGGGATCTAATTCACCCCTCCACTTT; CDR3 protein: CATSRDRGSNSPLHF
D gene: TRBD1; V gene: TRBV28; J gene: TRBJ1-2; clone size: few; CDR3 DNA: TGTGCCAGCAGTGAGGCAGGGGGCTATGGCTACACCTTC; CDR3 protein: CASSEAGGYGYTF
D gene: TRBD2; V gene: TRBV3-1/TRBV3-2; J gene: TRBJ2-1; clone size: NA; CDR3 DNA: TGTGCCAGCAGCCAACGCTTGGTAACTAGCGGGAGCCATGAGCAGTTCTTC; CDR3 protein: CASSQRLVTSGSHEQFF
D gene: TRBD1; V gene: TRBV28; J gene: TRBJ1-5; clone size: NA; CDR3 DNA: TGTGCCAGCAGTTCAAACTTTCCCCGGGACAGGAACAATCAGCCCCAGCATTTT; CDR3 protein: CASSSNFPRDRNNQPQHF
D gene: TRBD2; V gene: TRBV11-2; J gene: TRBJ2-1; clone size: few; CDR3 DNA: TGTGCCAGCAGCACCCGGACTAGCGGGGGTCTACTACATGAGCAGTTCTTC; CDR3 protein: CASSTRTSGGLLHEQFF
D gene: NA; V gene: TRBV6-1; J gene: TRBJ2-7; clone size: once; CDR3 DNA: TGTGCCAGCAGTGATCGCCCGACAGGTTACTACGAGCAGTACTTC; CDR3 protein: CASSDRPTGYYEQYF
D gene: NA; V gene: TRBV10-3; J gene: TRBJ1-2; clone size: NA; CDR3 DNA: TGTGCCATCAGTCGCGGTAGCCTGGCGGACTATGGCTACACCTTC; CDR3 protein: CAISRGSLADYGYTF
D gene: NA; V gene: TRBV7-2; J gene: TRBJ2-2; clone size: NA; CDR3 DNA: TGTGCCAGCAGCGCACTTTGGGCCGGGGAGCTGTTTTTT; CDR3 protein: CASSALWAGELFF
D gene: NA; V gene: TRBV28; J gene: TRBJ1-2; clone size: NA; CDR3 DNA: TGTGCCAGCAGTATTCCGGGGTTTCTTGGCTACACCTTC; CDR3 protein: CASSIPGFLGYTF
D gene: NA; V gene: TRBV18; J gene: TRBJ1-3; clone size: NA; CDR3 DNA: TGTGCCAGCTCACTCGCGGGACCCCGCGGAGGAAACACCATATATTTT; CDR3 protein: CASSLAGPRGGNTIYF
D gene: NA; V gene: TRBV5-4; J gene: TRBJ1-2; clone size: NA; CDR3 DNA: TGTGCCAGCAGCTTGGTCGACCGCGGGTCTGGCTACACCTTC; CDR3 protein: CASSLVDRGSGYTF
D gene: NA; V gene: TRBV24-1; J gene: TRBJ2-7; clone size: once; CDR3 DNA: TGTGCCACCTGTCAGTTCTGGGGACAAGGCGTTTATTTTTTTTACGAGCAGTACTTC; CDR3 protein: CATCQFWGQGVYFFYEQYF
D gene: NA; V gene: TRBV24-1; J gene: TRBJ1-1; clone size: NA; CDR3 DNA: TGTGCCACCAGTGATTTCCGGACCGGGACACTCACCTTCATGAACACTGAAGCTTTCTTT; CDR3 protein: CATSDFRTGTLTFMNTEAFF
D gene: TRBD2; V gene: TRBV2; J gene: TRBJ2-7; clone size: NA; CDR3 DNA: TGTGCCAGCAGGAGGGCCGGGAGACTAGCGGCGTACGAGCAGTACTTC; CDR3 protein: CASRRAGRLAAYEQYF
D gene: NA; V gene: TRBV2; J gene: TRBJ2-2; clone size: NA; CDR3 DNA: TGTGCCAGCACGCTGCTAGCGAGGAACACCGGGGAGCTGTTTTTT; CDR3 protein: CASTLLARNTGELFF
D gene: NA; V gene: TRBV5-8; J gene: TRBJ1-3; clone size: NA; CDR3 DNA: TGTGCCAGCAGCTACAGGGCCAGAAACACCATATATTTT; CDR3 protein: CASSYRARNTIYF
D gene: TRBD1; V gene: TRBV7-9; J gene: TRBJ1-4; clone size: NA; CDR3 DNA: TGTGCCAGCAGCTACGGACAGGACTCGAATGAAAAACTGTTTTTT; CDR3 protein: CASSYGQDSNEKLFF
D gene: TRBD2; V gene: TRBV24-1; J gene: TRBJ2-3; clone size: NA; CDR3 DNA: TGTGCCACCAGTGATAGAACTAGCGGGAGGGCTTACGGCACAGATACGCAGTATTTT; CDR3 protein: CATSDRTSGRAYGTDTQYF
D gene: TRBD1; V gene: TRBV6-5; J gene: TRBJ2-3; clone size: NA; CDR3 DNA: TGTGCCAGCAGTTACGCGGCAGGGGGCGAGACAGATACGCAGTATTTT; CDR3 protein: CASSYAAGGETDTQYF
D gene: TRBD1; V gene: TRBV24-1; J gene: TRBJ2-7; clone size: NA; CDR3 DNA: TGTGCCACCGGGACAGGGAAGACCTACGAGCAGTACTTC; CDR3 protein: CATGTGKTYEQYF
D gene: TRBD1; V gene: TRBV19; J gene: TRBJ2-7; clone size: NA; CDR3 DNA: TGTGCCAGTAGTAGAAGGGACAGGGGGAACGAGCAGTACTTC; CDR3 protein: CASSRRDRGNEQYF
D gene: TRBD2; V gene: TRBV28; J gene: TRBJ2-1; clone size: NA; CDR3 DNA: TGTGCCAGCAGGGGAGGCGGCGGGAGGGTCGAGCAGTTCTTC; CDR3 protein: CASRGGGGRVEQFF
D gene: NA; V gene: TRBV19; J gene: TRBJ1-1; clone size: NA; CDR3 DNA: TGTGCCAGTAGTAGTGGACATCAGTTGAGTCACACTGAAGCTTTCTTT; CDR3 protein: CASSSGHQLSHTEAFF
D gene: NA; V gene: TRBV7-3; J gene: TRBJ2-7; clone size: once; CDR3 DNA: TGTGCCAGCAGCTTACCACTAACGGACGAAAATGAAGGGAGCTACGAGCAGTACTTC; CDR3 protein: CASSLPLTDENEGSYEQYF
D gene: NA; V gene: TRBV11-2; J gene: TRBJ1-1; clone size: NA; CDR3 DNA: TGTGCCAGCAGCGTACCAGGGGAGACTGAAGCTTTCTTT; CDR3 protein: CASSVPGETEAFF
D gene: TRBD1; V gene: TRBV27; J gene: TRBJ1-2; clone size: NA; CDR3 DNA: TGTGCCAGCAGTTTATACCCCGGGACAGGGGATGGCTACACCTTC; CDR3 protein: CASSLYPGTGDGYTF
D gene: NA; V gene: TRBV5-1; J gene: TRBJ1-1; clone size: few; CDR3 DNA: TGCGCCAGCAGCTTGGCCGGGCATCAGGTAAACACTGAAGCTTTCTTT; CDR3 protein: CASSLAGHQVNTEAFF
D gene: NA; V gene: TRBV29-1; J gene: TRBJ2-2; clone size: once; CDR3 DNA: TGCAGCGTAGCCGCCTTGAGATCCACCGGGGAGCTGTTTTTT; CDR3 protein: CSVAALRSTGELFF
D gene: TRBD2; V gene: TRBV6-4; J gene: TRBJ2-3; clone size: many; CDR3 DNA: TGTGCCAGCAGCACGACTAGCGGCACAGATACGCAGTATTTT; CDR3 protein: CASSTTSGTDTQYF
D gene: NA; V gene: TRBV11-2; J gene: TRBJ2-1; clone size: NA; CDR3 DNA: TGTGCCAGCAGCCCCTGGGGGGCGGGAGAAAGTGGGACCTACAATGAGCAGTTCTTC; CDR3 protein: CASSPWGAGESGTYNEQFF
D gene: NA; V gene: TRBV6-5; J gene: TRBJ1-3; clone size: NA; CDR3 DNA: TGTGCCAGCAGTTACTCCGGGGTTGACACCATATATTTT; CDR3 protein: CASSYSGVDTIYF
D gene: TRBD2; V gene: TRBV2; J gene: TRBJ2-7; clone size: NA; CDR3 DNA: TGTGCCAGCAGTGAGAACGGGAGGGCCTGGGAGCAGTACTTC; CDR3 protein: CASSENGRAWEQYF
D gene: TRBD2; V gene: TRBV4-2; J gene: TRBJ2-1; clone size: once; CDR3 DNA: TGTGCCAGCAGCCTACCAGGGACTAGCGATTACAATGAGCAGTTCTTC; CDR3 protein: CASSLPGTSDYNEQFF
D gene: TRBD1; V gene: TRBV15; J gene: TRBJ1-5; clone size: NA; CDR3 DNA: TGTGCCACCAGCAGGACCCGGGACAGGGGCAATCAGCCCCAGCATTTT; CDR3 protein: CATSRTRDRGNQPQHF
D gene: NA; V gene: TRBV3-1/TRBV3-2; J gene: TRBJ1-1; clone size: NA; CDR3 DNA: TGTGCCAGCAGCCAAGATTGGGGGCCGAACACTGAAGCTTTCTTT; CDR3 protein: CASSQDWGPNTEAFF
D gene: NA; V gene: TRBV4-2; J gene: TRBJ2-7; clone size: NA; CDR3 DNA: TGTGCCAGCAGCCAAGACGAAGGCCGGCAAACTACCTACGAGCAGTACTTC; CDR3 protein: CASSQDEGRQTTYEQYF
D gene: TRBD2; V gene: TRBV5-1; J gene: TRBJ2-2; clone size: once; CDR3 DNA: TGCGCCAGCAGTGAGGGCGGGGGCACCGGGGAGCTGTTTTTT; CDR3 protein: CASSEGGGTGELFF
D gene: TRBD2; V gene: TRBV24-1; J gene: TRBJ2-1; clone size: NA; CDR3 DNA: TGTGCCACCAGTGCTTCTCTAGCGGCGCCCTACAATGAGCAGTTCTTC; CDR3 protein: CATSASLAAPYNEQFF
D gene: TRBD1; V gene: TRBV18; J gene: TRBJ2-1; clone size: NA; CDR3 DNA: TGTGCCAGCTCGCGGGGACAGGTGACCTACAATGAGCAGTTCTTC; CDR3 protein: CASSRGQVTYNEQFF